The 24 T cell receptor beta chains listed next were all sequenced from one sample in a study of read filtering for tumor transcriptome and immune sequencing. This library used about 400 ng RNA and molecular barcoded adaptors spanning alpha/delta and beta/gamma chains. From the reads, TCRdb called clonotypes with MiXCR, one entry per CDR3 protein. The sample includes tens of thousands of distinct CDR3 sequences, around 21% of them seen just once. The sample consisted of a population of CD138-negative cells sorted from bone marrow. The origin of the receptors is a donor at least 40 years old with multiple myeloma.

This clonotype was recorded at least ten times. This chain joins TRBV28 and TRBJ2-2, with 8 bases aligning to TRBD1. The CDR3 has 16 residues. CDR1 is MDHEN, CDR2 SYDVKM, per germline. V lost 6 bases to trimming and J lost 0 bases; unmatched junction nucleotides: 6. CDR3 nucleotides: TGTGCCAGCAGATGGGACAGGAAAGCGAACACCGGGGAGCTGTTTTTT. Protein product: CASRWDRKANTGELFF.

In its sample, this clonotype was seen many times. J is TRBJ2-3 and V is TRBV5-1, with D possibly matching TRBD2 (6 bases). CDR1 and CDR2 (germline): SGHRS, YFSETQ. The length of the CDR3 is 13 residues. V was clipped by 7 bases and J by 5 bases, with 14 bases between them. CDR3 sequence reads: CASSRGIIDTQYF. In DNA form, the CDR3 reads TGCGCCAGCTCCCGGGGGATAATAGATACGCAGTATTTT.

This clonotype was seen ten or more times. This chain joins TRBV20-1 and TRBJ2-5, with D unclear. V was clipped by 2 bases and J by 3 bases, with 7 bases between them. CDR1 is DFQATT and CDR2 is SNEGSKA in the germline V gene (reference sequence). There are 12 residues in the CDR3. CDR3 amino acids: CSARLWEETQYF. As DNA, the CDR3 is TGCAGTGCTAGATTGTGGGAAGAGACCCAGTACTTC.

As concerns this clonotype: This clone may be a read error of a much larger clone one base away. This chain links TRBV6-2 or TRBV6-3 with TRBJ1-2; D unresolved. The germline CDR1 and CDR2 sequences are MNHEY and SVGEGT. This CDR3 region has 13 residues. CDR3: CARSYRTGYGYTF. The CDR3 DNA is TGTGCCAGAAGTTACCGGACTGGCTATGGCTACACCTTC.

Note on this clonotype: Possible read error: a much larger clone is one base away. This chain connects TRBV7-9 to TRBJ2-2, with D possibly matching TRBD2 (6 bases). Germline values: CDR1 SEHNR, CDR2 FQNEAQ (reference sequence). Trimming took off 5 bases at V and 7 bases at J, with 20 bases between the two ends. This CDR3 comprises 16 residues. The CDR3 DNA follows: TGTGCCAGCAGCGCTACGAGTACGGGACTCCTCGGGGAGCTGTTTTTT. Translating gives CASSATSTGLLGELFF.

This clonotype was picked up many times. The CDR3 loop reads CASSQERGTGVYNEQFF. CDR3 bases: TGTGCCAGCAGCCAAGAGAGGGGGACAGGGGTATACAATGAGCAGTTCTTC. The gene calls are TRBV3-1 and TRBJ2-1, with 10 bases fitting TRBD1. This CDR3 has 17 residues. Germline CDR1 LGHDT, CDR2 YNNKEL (reference sequence). V was clipped by 0 bases and J by 4 bases; unmatched bases: 6.

Ten or more counts support this clonotype. This chain joins TRBV11-2 and TRBJ2-3; either TRBD1 or TRBD2 may fit D (5 bases each). CDR3 size: 14 residues. Trimming removed 7 bases at V and 6 bases at J, with 17 bases between. CDR1 is SGHAT, CDR2 FQNNGV, per germline. The CDR3 DNA is TGTGCCAGCAACAGGCAAATAGCGAGCGATACGCAGTATTTT. Protein product: CASNRQIASDTQYF. The variable domain in full, completed from reference TRBV11-2 and TRBJ2-3, reads EAGVAQSPRYKIIEKRQSVAFWCNPISGHATLYWYQQILGQGPKLLIQFQNNGVVDDSQLPKDRFSAERLKGVDSTLKIQPAKLEDSAVYLCASNRQIASDTQYFGPGTRLTVL.

This clonotype has at least ten counts. This chain's CDR3 is CASSFGGSNQPQHF. In DNA, the CDR3 is TGTGCCAGCAGCTTTGGCGGATCCAATCAGCCCCAGCATTTT. The V and J genes are TRBV28 and TRBJ1-5, with D unclear. CDR3 size: 14 residues. Germline values: CDR1 MDHEN, CDR2 SYDVKM. V gave up 6 bases and J gave up 3 bases, with 12 bases separating them.

With respect to this clonotype: A read error is possible here, since a much larger clone lies one base away. The rearrangement joins TRBV20-1 to TRBJ2-5, with D perhaps TRBD2 (6 bases). V gave up 1 base and J gave up 7 bases, with 13 bases separating them. The CDR3 is 13 amino acids. CDR1 is DFQATT, CDR2 SNEGSKA, per germline (reference sequence). CDR3 loop: CSARVTSWGTQYF. The CDR3 DNA reads TGCAGTGCTAGAGTAACTAGCTGGGGGACCCAGTACTTC.

This clonotype was counted at least ten times. The chain recombines TRBV7-2 with TRBJ2-3; D tentatively fits TRBD1 or TRBD2 (6 bases each). Germline values: CDR1 SGHTA, CDR2 FQGNSA. The V gene lost 1 base and the J gene lost 0 bases, with 8 bases spanning the gap. The CDR3 consists of 15 residues. Here the CDR3 DNA reads TGTGCCAGCAGCTTAGACGGGGGCAGCACAGATACGCAGTATTTT. It specifies CASSLDGGSTDTQYF.

As to this clonotype: This may be a read error, as it is one base from a much larger clone. The rearrangement uses TRBV7-2 and TRBJ2-2; 8 bases match TRBD1. CDR3 length: 16 residues. CDR1 is SGHTA, CDR2 FQGNSA, per germline. CDR3 region: CAGSLQGATNTGELFF. The CDR3 DNA follows: TGTGCCGGCAGCCTCCAGGGGGCAACGAACACCGGGGAGCTGTTTTTT.

The chain is built from TRBV19 and TRBJ2-5; D uncertain. The V end lost 1 base, the J end lost 5 bases, and 11 bases lay between the germline ends. CDR1 LNHDA and CDR2 SQIVND come from the germline V gene (reference sequence). The length of the CDR3 is 14 residues. The CDR3 here is CASSIGGVGETQYF. CDR3 coding DNA: TGTGCCAGTAGTATAGGAGGAGTCGGGGAGACCCAGTACTTC.

This clonotype was seen at least ten times. V is TRBV9 and J is TRBJ2-1, with D tentatively TRBD2 (6 bases). From germline, CDR1 is SGDLS and CDR2 YYNGEE. Trimming removed 2 bases at V and 5 bases at J, with 14 bases between. This CDR3 is 15 amino acids long. The CDR3 region has the DNA TGTGCCAGCAGCGTCCCGGGACTTTCTAACAATGAGCAGTTCTTC. Residues: CASSVPGLSNNEQFF.

This clonotype turned up a few times. The J gene is TRBJ2-3, the V gene TRBV29-1; a possible D gene is TRBD2 (7 bases). V was cut by 0 bases and J by 1 base, with 20 bases left in between. The CDR3 length is 18 residues. CDR1 SQVTM and CDR2 ANQGSEA come from the germline V gene. The CDR3, as DNA: TGCAGCGTTGAAGATCCATGGGGGGGCCCACTGGGCACAGATACGCAGTATTTT. It codes for CSVEDPWGGPLGTDTQYF.

Concerning this clonotype itself: The junction does not match germline at one end; this may be a read error. The chain employs TRBV10-3 and TRBJ2-1; D possibly uses TRBD1 or TRBD2 (5 bases each). The germline V gene has CDR1 ENHRY and CDR2 SYGVKD. CDR3 length: 19 residues. CDR3 sequence: CAISGPGTQRPSSYDERFF. As DNA, the CDR3 is TGTGCCATCAGTGGGCCCGGGACCCAGAGGCCTAGCTCCTACGATGAGCGGTTCTTC.

Remarks on this clonotype: A clone one base away is much larger, so this may be a read error. This chain uses TRBV9 with TRBJ2-2; 10 nucleotides match TRBD2. Germline lookup yields CDR1 SGDLS and CDR2 YYNGEE. The CDR3 is 19 residues long. The CDR3 nucleotides are TGTGCCGGCAGCGTTCTCTCACGAGCGGGAGGGAGCAACACCGGGGAGCTGTTTTTT. This translates into CAGSVLSRAGGSNTGELFF.

This chain joins TRBV7-9 and TRBJ1-4; 10 nucleotides match TRBD1. CDR3 length: 15 residues. The trim removed 5 bases at V and 5 bases at J, leaving 5 bases unmatched. CDR1 is SEHNR and CDR2 is FQNEAQ in the germline V gene (reference sequence). CDR3: CASSHGTGENEKLFF. CDR3 sequence (DNA): TGTGCCAGCAGCCATGGGACAGGGGAGAATGAAAAACTGTTTTTT.

This clonotype appeared many times. V and J are TRBV10-3 and TRBJ2-7; 8 bases match TRBD1. The CDR3 sequence is 13 residues long. The ends lost 11 bases at V and 7 bases at J; junction bases unmatched: 13. Germline loops: CDR1 ENHRY, CDR2 SYGVKD. The CDR3 reads CAASPGQVSEQYF. The CDR3 nucleotides are TGTGCCGCCTCTCCGGGACAGGTATCGGAGCAGTACTTC.

In this sample, this clonotype turned up a few times. The chain carries TRBV5-4 and TRBJ2-5, with D perhaps TRBD1 (5 bases). Trimming took 0 bases from V and 5 from J, leaving 14 bases between them. The V gene's germline CDR1 is SGHNT and CDR2 YYREEE (reference sequence). The CDR3 is 15 residues long. The CDR3 nucleotides are TGTGCCAGCAGCTTGGTCAAGGGGCAGCATGAGACCCAGTACTTC. Its translation is CASSLVKGQHETQYF.

This clonotype was recorded at least ten times. The rearrangement uses TRBV20-1 and TRBJ2-5; either TRBD1 or TRBD2 may supply D (5 bases each). The V end was cut by 3 bases, the J end by 2 bases, with 19 bases between. The germline gives CDR1 DFQATT, CDR2 SNEGSKA (reference sequence). The CDR3 consists of 16 residues. For the CDR3, the DNA is TGCAGTGCTAGGTCGTTCATCGGGACGAGACAAGAGACCCAGTACTTC. Its translation: CSARSFIGTRQETQYF.

This clonotype was observed at least ten times. The chain has TRBV3-1 and TRBJ2-3, with 8 nucleotides matching TRBD2. The CDR3 sequence is 15 residues long. With V trimmed by 1 base and J by 3 bases, 3 bases remained unmatched. CDR1 and CDR2 (germline): LGHDT, YNNKEL (reference sequence). The CDR3 loop reads CASSQGGGPTDTQYF. For the CDR3, the DNA is TGTGCCAGCAGCCAAGGCGGGGGGCCTACAGATACGCAGTATTTT.

This clonotype was counted a few times. Being one base from a much bigger clone, this may be a read error. The DNA of the CDR3 is TGTCCCAGCAGCCTGGGAGATAACACCGGGGAGCTGTTTTTT. Its protein is CPSSLGDNTGELFF. The chain uses TRBV5-5 and TRBJ2-2, with D possibly matching TRBD2 (5 bases). The CDR3 contains 14 residues. Germline V CDR1 and CDR2: SGHKS, YYEKEE (reference sequence). Combining the CDR3 with reference TRBV5-5 and TRBJ2-2 gives the whole variable domain DAGVTQSPTHLIKTRGQQVTLRCSPISGHKSVSWYQQVLGQGPQFIFQYYEKEERGRGNFPDRFSARQFPNYSSELNVNALLLGDSALYLCPSSLGDNTGELFFGEGSRLTVL.

There are many counts of this clonotype. The V call is TRBV28, the J call TRBJ1-5; D not resolved. Trimming left V 4 bases short and J 4 bases short, with 5 bases between. The CDR3 loop spans 12 amino acids. Germline lookup yields CDR1 MDHEN and CDR2 SYDVKM. The CDR3 protein is CASSSNNQPQHF. The CDR3 bases are TGTGCCAGCAGTTCCAATAATCAGCCCCAGCATTTT.

The sample holds many counts of this clonotype. This rearrangement joins TRBV20-1 to TRBJ2-7, with 7 positions matching TRBD1. CDR3 length: 13 amino acids. Germline V gives CDR1 DFQATT, CDR2 SNEGSKA (reference sequence). Trimming removed 0 bases from V and 3 bases from J; junction bases left unmatched: 2. Here the CDR3 reads CSAREGGDYEQYF. Here the CDR3 DNA reads TGCAGTGCTAGAGAAGGGGGCGACTACGAGCAGTACTTC.